This is a list of T cell receptor beta chains from one sample in a study of PD-1 blockade in mismatch repair-deficient tumors. Repertoires were generated with immunoSEQ multiplex PCR, while TCRdb's copy carries only in-frame clones and drops some. The table has tens of thousands of clones, 80% to 90% seen once. Source: peripheral blood, taken about 80 weeks after starting pembrolizumab. The source is an adult with mismatch repair-deficient cancer. The CDR3 runs from the conserved cysteine through the conserved F or W. The order of the fields is D gene, V gene, J gene, clone size, CDR3 DNA, CDR3 protein. D genes are given only for firm matches. Some rows mark clone size as missing; the rest say once, few, many or name a class of expanded clone.

.	TRBV19	TRBJ2-1	.	TGTGCCAGTAGTATTTACAATGAGCAGTTCTTC	CASSIYNEQFF
.	TRBV28	TRBJ1-5	.	TGTGCCAGCAACCTGGGAGATCAGCCCCAGCATTTT	CASNLGDQPQHF
.	TRBV11-1	TRBJ1-1	once	TGTGCCAGCAGCTTAGGTTCGAACACTGAAGCTTTCTTT	CASSLGSNTEAFF
TRBD2	TRBV19	TRBJ2-1	.	TGTGCCAGTAGTAGGCGACTAGCGGGAGACGACAATGAGCAGTTCTTC	CASSRRLAGDDNEQFF
.	TRBV2	TRBJ2-7	.	TGTGCCAGCACCCTACGGGGGGAGCAGTACTTC	CASTLRGEQYF
.	TRBV9	TRBJ2-7	.	TGTGCCAGCAGCGTAGAAGGCAGATCCACCTTCTACGAGCAGTACTTC	CASSVEGRSTFYEQYF
.	TRBV27	TRBJ1-4	.	TGTGCCAGCAGTTTATTAGGGTCAACTAATGAAAAACTGTTTTTT	CASSLLGSTNEKLFF
.	TRBV30	TRBJ1-4	.	TGTGCCTGTGCTAGGGAGCCAACTAATGAAAAACTGTTTTTT	CACAREPTNEKLFF
.	TRBV29-1	TRBJ2-7	.	TGCAGCGTTGTTATTTTGGCGGACTCCTACGAGCAGTACTTC	CSVVILADSYEQYF
TRBD1	TRBV18	TRBJ1-4	.	TGTGCCAGCTCACCGGGACAGGGGGAAGAAAAACTGTTTTTT	CASSPGQGEEKLFF
.	TRBV2	TRBJ1-5	few	TGTGCCAGCAGCTTCTCTGGGGAGGTTCAGCCCCAGCATTTT	CASSFSGEVQPQHF
TRBD2	TRBV18	TRBJ2-5	.	TGTGCCAGCTCCCTGGGGGGGGAGACACAAGAGACCCAGTACTTC	CASSLGGETQETQYF
TRBD2	TRBV9	TRBJ2-5	.	TGTGCCAGCAGCGTAGCCTCCCTAGCGGGAGAAGAGACCCAGTACTTC	CASSVASLAGEETQYF
.	TRBV19	TRBJ2-6	.	TGTGCCAGTAGTATCACCGGCTCTGGGGCCAACGTCCTGACTTTC	CASSITGSGANVLTF
TRBD2	TRBV5-1	TRBJ2-1	.	TGCGCCAGCACCCGGACTAGCGGGACATACAATGAGCAGTTCTTC	CASTRTSGTYNEQFF
.	TRBV27	TRBJ2-1	.	TGTGCCAGCGCTGGATCGGCGGGGAGATACAATGAGCAGTTCTTC	CASAGSAGRYNEQFF
TRBD1	TRBV6-4	TRBJ1-2	.	TGTGCCAGCAGTGGTACAGGGGGCTCTGGCTACACCTTC	CASSGTGGSGYTF
TRBD1	TRBV18	TRBJ1-5	.	TGTGCCAGCGGACAGGGGGATAGCAATCAGCCCCAGCATTTT	CASGQGDSNQPQHF
.	TRBV9	TRBJ2-5	.	TGTGCCAGCAGCGCCGGGACAATGGAAGAGACCCAGTACTTC	CASSAGTMEETQYF
.	TRBV21-1	TRBJ2-1	once	TGTGCCAGCAGCCAACGACAGGGACCCTGCTACAATGAGCAGTTCTTC	CASSQRQGPCYNEQFF
.	TRBV5-1	TRBJ2-6	once	TGCGCCAGCAGCTTGGTAACTAGCTCTGGGGCCAACGTCCTGACTTTC	CASSLVTSSGANVLTF
TRBD1	TRBV28	TRBJ2-2	.	TGTGCCAGCACTACCAGGGGACAGGGGAACACCGGGGAGCTGTTTTTT	CASTTRGQGNTGELFF
.	TRBV6-5	TRBJ2-1	.	TGTGCCAGCAGTTACCAATCTTCATATCCCCACAATGAGCAGTTCTTC	CASSYQSSYPHNEQFF
TRBD1	TRBV13	TRBJ2-5	.	TGTGCCAGCAGCTTAGGAGGGGGCGTGGGAGCCGGGGAGACCCAGTACTTC	CASSLGGGVGAGETQYF
.	TRBV7-9	TRBJ2-1	.	TGTGCCAGCAGCTTTCAGGACACCTACAATGAGCAGTTCTTC	CASSFQDTYNEQFF
.	TRBV4-3	TRBJ1-1	.	TGCGCCAGCAGCCAAGCTATCACCCGGAACACTGAAGCTTTCTTT	CASSQAITRNTEAFF
.	TRBV18	TRBJ2-7	.	TGTGCCAGCTCCCCCGGGGTTGTCTACGAGCAGTACTTC	CASSPGVVYEQYF
.	TRBV6-5	TRBJ1-2	.	TGTGCCAGCAGTTACTGGGGGGATGGCTACACCTTC	CASSYWGDGYTF
.	TRBV27	TRBJ1-2	.	TGTGCCAGCAACCTATCGGGGCGTAACTATGGCTACACCTTC	CASNLSGRNYGYTF
TRBD1	TRBV19	TRBJ2-1	.	TGTGCCAGTAGCCCGGACAGGGTGAGTTACAATGAGCAGTTCTTC	CASSPDRVSYNEQFF
TRBD2	TRBV6-1	TRBJ2-1	.	TGTGCCAGCAGTGAGGGCGGGAGGGTTCGATCCCACACTTTGGATGAGCAGTTCTTC	CASSEGGRVRSHTLDEQFF
.	TRBV7-6	TRBJ2-3	once	TGTGCCAGCAGCTTAAAGGCAGGGGGCACAGATACGCAGTATTTT	CASSLKAGGTDTQYF
.	TRBV5-6	TRBJ2-2	.	TGTGCCAGCAGCTCATTGACAGAGAACACCGGGGAGCTGTTTTTT	CASSSLTENTGELFF
.	TRBV7-9	TRBJ2-3	.	TGTGCCAGCAGCTTAGTGGCCGGGGTAGCAGCTACGCAGTATTTT	CASSLVAGVAATQYF
TRBD1	TRBV5-4	TRBJ2-3	.	TGTGCCAGCAAGACAGGGGTCGGCCCAGATACGCAGTATTTT	CASKTGVGPDTQYF
TRBD1	TRBV30	TRBJ2-7	.	TGTGCCTGGAGTCCAAACAGGGGGCGCAGGCTGTACTTC	CAWSPNRGRRLYF
.	TRBV19	TRBJ2-7	.	TGTGCCAGTAGTATAGGTCAGGTCCCCTCCTACGAGCAGTACTTC	CASSIGQVPSYEQYF
TRBD1	TRBV9	TRBJ1-2	once	TGTGCCAGCAGCGTAGACAGGGGCTATGGCTACACCTTC	CASSVDRGYGYTF
TRBD1	TRBV2	TRBJ1-5	.	TGTGCCAGCAGCCCCGACAGGGGGTATCAGCCCCAGCATTTT	CASSPDRGYQPQHF
TRBD1	TRBV7-6	TRBJ1-1	.	TGTGCCAGCAGCCCAGGACAGGGGACTGAAGCTTTCTTT	CASSPGQGTEAFF
.	TRBV7-8	TRBJ1-5	.	TGTGCCAGCACCCCCCTGGCAGGGATAGGTCAGCCCCAGCATTTT	CASTPLAGIGQPQHF
.	TRBV5-1	TRBJ2-7	.	TGCGCCAGCAGCTTAGGGGGGACGGAATTCCTCTCGAGGTACTTC	CASSLGGTEFLSRYF
.	TRBV7-3	TRBJ2-6	.	TGTGCCAGCAGCTTGATGCCTTCGGGGGCGCCTGGGGCCAACGTCCTGACTTTC	CASSLMPSGAPGANVLTF